This T cell receptor beta chain was documented in a study of blood T cell repertoires in COVID-19 (dated by TCRdb to 2019 to 2021). With regard to the full study: The collaborator samples originated in the United States, Italy and Spain and spanned the acute and convalescent phases of COVID-19. Where HLA class I and class II types were available, the types were taken from metadata supplied by the sample provider, not from assay-based typing. The material from the prospective study consisted of cDNA or gDNA derived from T cells, B-cell-depleted T cells, or PBMCs. Subjects who had been exposed to COVID-19, were actively infected with it, or had recovered from it provided the deeply sampled blood TCRbeta repertoires that made up the dataset. The repertoires were released in a freely available public database meant as a resource for research on the immune response to SARS-CoV-2. The samples were drawn from two sources: the first 160 participants of the ongoing ImmuneRACE study, and 1,254 subjects contributed by 6 global collaborators. Nearly every sample came with metadata listing a de-identified subject ID, COVID-19 status, age in years and sex. General conclusions and limits of the study: How much clinical and demographic metadata was included differed by source and by participant, and the metadata was provided uncurated.

Each collaborating institution followed its own protocols to collect whole blood in K2EDTA tubes. For TCRbeta analysis, collaborators shipped samples as frozen whole blood, isolated PBMCs, or DNA extracted from either of those sample types. The immunoSEQ Assay, a bias-controlled multiplex PCR, was used to amplify TCRbeta CDR3 regions from genomic DNA. As for how the authors treated the data: Nucleated cell counts per sample were estimated from amplification of reference gene primers within the assay. To quantify the absolute abundance of each unique TCRbeta CDR3 rearrangement, sequence reads were collapsed and filtered. For each sample, productive Simpson clonality was calculated as the square root of Simpson's diversity index across productive rearrangements. The source is immuneACCESS, and TCRdb retained only in-frame sequences with V and J called. Part of the clones is not carried over; for the studies checked, unresolved V genes explain less than half of this, and the remainder is unexplained. The V and J calls and clone size come from that table; D and trimming were worked out from the DNA. This sample is represented by roughly 140,000 clones; around 82% of them were singletons. The ten most abundant clones make up approximately 5% of the sample.

To note about this clone: No antigen is known for it. Base qualities are not at hand, and no much larger clone is one base apart.

This sequence was found in a woman aged 45 to 65 with acute or convalescent COVID-19. The sequencing input was peripheral blood.

The CDR3 loop reads CASSQEPTAVYNEQFF. The DNA sequence reads TGTGCCAGCAGCCAAGAGCCAACAGCAGTCTACAATGAGCAGTTCTTC. Here the chain combines TRBV4-2 and TRBJ2-1; the D gene is not confidently resolved. The germline ends are 12 bases apart after V is trimmed by 0 bases and J by 3 bases. The germline V gene supplies CDR1 LGHNA and CDR2 YNFKEQ. The CDR3 starts with the cysteine, ends with the phenylalanine, and has 16 residues. Just the 48-base CDR3 DNA is kept, in frame starting at base 1.